These T cell receptor beta chains were read from a single sample in a study of identical twins. TCRdb reprocessed the 5' RACE reads with MiXCR, giving one entry per CDR3 protein. The sample contains 420,000 or so distinct CDR3 sequences, roughly 20% of which appear only once. Sequencing used naive T cells sorted from blood. The source is a man between 50 and 59 years old in good health. Each CDR3 is given with its conserved first and last residue. The D gene is left open where the match is weak. The size of a clone is reported for some rows only, either as once, few or many, or as a class for expanded clones.

j_call: TRBJ2-1; clone_size: -; v_call: TRBV10-3; d_call: TRBD2; cdr3_aa: CAISPLTSGSTGEQFF; cdr3_nt: TGTGCCATCAGCCCCTTAACTAGCGGCTCGACCGGTGAGCAGTTCTTC
j_call: TRBJ2-3; clone_size: -; v_call: TRBV7-2; d_call: -; cdr3_aa: CASSQGSDTQYF; cdr3_nt: TGTGCCAGCAGCCAAGGGTCCGATACGCAGTATTTT
j_call: TRBJ2-7; clone_size: many; v_call: TRBV29-1; d_call: -; cdr3_aa: CSAYSGLREQYF; cdr3_nt: TGCAGCGCCTATTCCGGGCTGAGGGAGCAGTACTTC
j_call: TRBJ2-3; clone_size: many; v_call: TRBV6-5; d_call: -; cdr3_aa: CASSYPVVGSVTDTQYF; cdr3_nt: TGTGCCAGCAGTTACCCGGTTGTTGGCTCAGTCACAGATACGCAGTATTTT
j_call: TRBJ1-5; clone_size: many; v_call: TRBV5-1; d_call: -; cdr3_aa: CASSLDGIGNQPQHF; cdr3_nt: TGCGCCAGCAGCTTGGACGGTATAGGGAATCAGCCCCAGCATTTT
j_call: TRBJ2-7; clone_size: -; v_call: TRBV4-1; d_call: -; cdr3_aa: CASSHPGDAYEQYF; cdr3_nt: TGCGCCAGCAGCCATCCAGGGGATGCCTACGAGCAGTACTTC
j_call: TRBJ2-1; clone_size: few; v_call: TRBV27; d_call: -; cdr3_aa: CASTPGPGLEGNEQFF; cdr3_nt: TGTGCCAGCACTCCGGGGCCAGGGCTAGAAGGCAATGAGCAGTTCTTC
j_call: TRBJ1-2; clone_size: -; v_call: TRBV9; d_call: -; cdr3_aa: CASSVAREQSQDYGYTF; cdr3_nt: TGTGCCAGCAGCGTAGCTCGGGAACAAAGTCAGGACTATGGCTACACCTTC
j_call: TRBJ1-5; clone_size: -; v_call: TRBV6-2/TRBV6-3; d_call: -; cdr3_aa: CASSYNEYQPQHF; cdr3_nt: TGTGCCAGCAGTTACAATGAATATCAGCCCCAGCATTTT
j_call: TRBJ2-7; clone_size: few; v_call: TRBV7-2; d_call: -; cdr3_aa: CASRLGALSSYEQYF; cdr3_nt: TGTGCCAGCAGACTCGGGGCCTTGAGTTCCTACGAGCAGTACTTC
j_call: TRBJ2-7; clone_size: -; v_call: TRBV2; d_call: TRBD1; cdr3_aa: CASSEGRGPKTYEQYF; cdr3_nt: TGTGCCAGCAGTGAAGGCAGGGGGCCGAAGACCTACGAGCAGTACTTC
j_call: TRBJ2-7; clone_size: few; v_call: TRBV6-5; d_call: TRBD2; cdr3_aa: CASSYSQTSGKRYEQYF; cdr3_nt: TGTGCCAGCAGTTACTCCCAGACTAGCGGGAAAAGGTACGAGCAGTACTTC
j_call: TRBJ2-7; clone_size: -; v_call: TRBV6-5; d_call: TRBD2; cdr3_aa: CASSYSFTSGRLYEQYF; cdr3_nt: TGTGCCAGCAGTTACTCGTTCACTAGCGGGAGGTTGTACGAGCAGTACTTC
j_call: TRBJ2-6; clone_size: many; v_call: TRBV9; d_call: -; cdr3_aa: CASTIGGGASGANVLTF; cdr3_nt: TGTGCCAGCACCATTGGGGGAGGTGCTTCTGGGGCCAACGTCCTGACTTTC
j_call: TRBJ2-5; clone_size: -; v_call: TRBV7-3; d_call: -; cdr3_aa: CASSLNAGSQETQYF; cdr3_nt: TGTGCCAGCAGCTTAAATGCAGGGTCCCAAGAGACCCAGTACTTC
j_call: TRBJ2-1; clone_size: -; v_call: TRBV11-2; d_call: -; cdr3_aa: CASSLVLDLTHSYNEQFF; cdr3_nt: TGTGCCAGCAGCTTAGTTCTGGACCTCACGCACTCCTACAATGAGCAGTTCTTC
j_call: TRBJ2-5; clone_size: many; v_call: TRBV6-6; d_call: -; cdr3_aa: CASSYTAQETQYF; cdr3_nt: TGTGCCAGCAGTTATACAGCGCAAGAGACCCAGTACTTC
j_call: TRBJ2-7; clone_size: few; v_call: TRBV5-5; d_call: -; cdr3_aa: CASSSWGRDVGEQYF; cdr3_nt: TGTGCCAGCAGCTCCTGGGGCAGGGACGTTGGCGAGCAGTACTTC
j_call: TRBJ1-6; clone_size: -; v_call: TRBV20-1; d_call: TRBD1; cdr3_aa: CSARDPRQGVNSPLHF; cdr3_nt: TGCAGTGCTAGAGATCCCAGACAGGGGGTTAATTCACCCCTCCACTTT
j_call: TRBJ2-5; clone_size: -; v_call: TRBV5-1; d_call: -; cdr3_aa: CASSYYGGSKETQYF; cdr3_nt: TGCGCCAGCAGTTATTACGGGGGATCCAAAGAGACCCAGTACTTC
j_call: TRBJ2-7; clone_size: many; v_call: TRBV20-1; d_call: -; cdr3_aa: CSVVGAGLGEQYF; cdr3_nt: TGCAGTGTGGTGGGGGCGGGGCTGGGCGAGCAGTACTTC
j_call: TRBJ2-1; clone_size: few; v_call: TRBV6-2/TRBV6-3; d_call: TRBD2; cdr3_aa: CASSYSSGGSSYNEQFF; cdr3_nt: TGTGCCAGCAGTTACTCATCCGGCGGGAGCTCCTACAATGAGCAGTTCTTC
j_call: TRBJ2-1; clone_size: many; v_call: TRBV28; d_call: TRBD2; cdr3_aa: CASSKTSGIYNEQFF; cdr3_nt: TGTGCCAGCAGTAAAACTAGCGGGATCTACAATGAGCAGTTCTTC
j_call: TRBJ2-3; clone_size: -; v_call: TRBV12-3/TRBV12-4; d_call: TRBD2; cdr3_aa: CASSAGTSTTDTQYF; cdr3_nt: TGTGCCAGCAGTGCCGGGACTAGCACTACAGATACGCAGTATTTT
j_call: TRBJ1-2; clone_size: -; v_call: TRBV12-3/TRBV12-4; d_call: -; cdr3_aa: CASSLSLGSGDGYTF; cdr3_nt: TGTGCCAGCAGTTTAAGCCTTGGTTCGGGGGATGGCTACACCTTC
j_call: TRBJ2-1; clone_size: -; v_call: TRBV11-2; d_call: TRBD1; cdr3_aa: CASSENYRGPDFYEQFF; cdr3_nt: TGTGCCAGCAGCGAGAACTACAGGGGGCCCGATTTTTATGAGCAGTTCTTC
j_call: TRBJ2-3; clone_size: few; v_call: TRBV5-5; d_call: TRBD2; cdr3_aa: CASTPLTSLSTDTQYF; cdr3_nt: TGTGCCAGCACCCCATTGACTAGCCTCAGCACAGATACGCAGTATTTT
j_call: TRBJ2-7; clone_size: -; v_call: TRBV15; d_call: -; cdr3_aa: CATSRGDGPSYEQYF; cdr3_nt: TGTGCCACCAGCAGAGGGGACGGACCGTCATACGAGCAGTACTTC
j_call: TRBJ2-7; clone_size: many; v_call: TRBV3-1; d_call: -; cdr3_aa: CASRSQGVGSDEQYF; cdr3_nt: TGTGCCAGCAGATCGCAAGGGGTAGGGTCGGACGAGCAGTACTTC
j_call: TRBJ2-3; clone_size: -; v_call: TRBV6-5; d_call: -; cdr3_aa: CASSYGSGTDTQYF; cdr3_nt: TGTGCCAGCAGTTACGGGTCCGGCACAGATACGCAGTATTTT
j_call: TRBJ2-5; clone_size: -; v_call: TRBV12-3/TRBV12-4; d_call: -; cdr3_aa: CASSVKGLAPSF; cdr3_nt: TGTGCCAGCAGCGTGAAGGGGCTCGCCCCGAGCTTC
j_call: TRBJ2-7; clone_size: few; v_call: TRBV29-1; d_call: -; cdr3_aa: CSARAPPGPEQYF; cdr3_nt: TGCAGCGCCAGAGCACCTCCGGGACCCGAGCAGTACTTC
j_call: TRBJ1-3; clone_size: -; v_call: TRBV20-1; d_call: -; cdr3_aa: CSAGGSPGNTIYF; cdr3_nt: TGCAGTGCTGGGGGGTCTCCTGGAAACACCATATATTTT